Following are 29 T cell receptor beta chains from one sample sequenced in a study of vaccination effects on CD4 cells after COVID-19. Some clones are missing from TCRdb's copy, which holds only in-frame ones; the method was immunoSEQ multiplex PCR. This table has about 27,000 clones, 80% to 90% appearing once. Antigens for these TCRs are unknown. Antigen-specific CD4+ T cells were expanded with viral peptide pools in the ViraFEST assay before sequencing. Upon completion of around eleven days in culture, CD4+ T cells were isolated. Either the BNT162b2 or mRNA-1273 vaccine was given to participants in two doses. The specimen was CD4+ T cells from PBMCs cultured with HCoV-NL63 spike peptides, collected after COVID-19 vaccination. These receptors all come from a human donor who received a COVID-19 vaccine. Some clones in this sample may be carry-over from other donors' samples.

This clone turned up a few times. V usage is TRBV7-3 and J usage is TRBJ1-5; no clear D gene. This CDR3 has 14 residues. CDR1 is SGHTA, CDR2 FQGTGA, per germline. Trimming cost V 5 bases and J 3 bases, with 11 bases left between them. The CDR3 region is CASSPKGINQPQHF. CDR3 in DNA: TGTGCCAGCAGCCCTAAGGGTATCAATCAGCCCCAGCATTTT.

The CDR3 DNA reads as TGTGCCAGCAGCCGGGCGCCCGGCGAGCAGTACTTC. Residues: CASSRAPGEQYF. The chain joins TRBV6-5 to TRBJ2-7; no reliable D call. In germline, CDR1 is MNHEY, CDR2 SVGAGI. The CDR3 contains 12 residues. V lost 6 bases and J lost 6, with 12 bases in between.

The sample holds a few counts of this clone. The rearrangement links TRBV5-4 to TRBJ1-4; 7 positions match TRBD1. CDR3 length equals 14 residues. J lost 6 bases, V lost 4 bases, and 6 bases had no gene match. Germline CDR1 SGHNT, CDR2 YYREEE (reference sequence). CDR3 coding DNA: TGTGCCAGCAGCCAACAGGGGACCCATGAAAAACTGTTTTTT. The encoded protein is CASSQQGTHEKLFF.

The genes are TRBV5-1 and TRBJ1-2; 11 nucleotides line up with TRBD1. The germline CDR1 and CDR2 sequences are SGHRS and YFSETQ. V gave up 3 bases and J gave up 6 bases; unmatched junction bases: 4. The CDR3 spans 14 residues. Here the CDR3 reads CASSSQGQGDGYTF. The CDR3, as DNA: TGCGCCAGCAGCTCTCAGGGACAGGGGGATGGCTACACCTTC.

This clone has only one observation. This chain links TRBV7-2 with TRBJ1-1, with 10 bases identical to TRBD1. CDR1 and CDR2 (germline): SGHTA, FQGNSA. The J segment lost 6 bases and the V segment lost 5 bases, leaving 6 bases of the junction unmatched. The CDR3 has 14 residues. The CDR3 nucleotides read TGTGCCAGCAGCAGGGACAGGGGAACCTCTGAAGCTTTCTTT. This gives the protein CASSRDRGTSEAFF.

The chain carries TRBV6-5 and TRBJ1-4; 7 positions match TRBD1. Germline values: CDR1 MNHEY, CDR2 SVGAGI. J lost 8 bases, V lost 7 bases, and 10 bases had no gene match. The CDR3 spans 14 residues. The CDR3 loop is CASMTGQTPEKLFF. CDR3 sequence (DNA): TGTGCCAGCATGACGGGACAGACCCCCGAAAAACTGTTTTTT.

The chain joins TRBV19 to TRBJ2-1; TRBD2 might be the D (5 bases). V was shortened by 3 bases and J by 5 bases, with 23 bases between the two germline ends. This CDR3 region has 18 residues. The V gene's germline CDR1 is LNHDA and CDR2 SQIVND (reference sequence). CDR3 sequence (DNA): TGTGCCAGTAGTATCTCGGGCCCCGGACTTACCCTCGACAATGAGCAGTTCTTC. Its translation is CASSISGPGLTLDNEQFF. The full variable domain, completed using reference TRBV19 and TRBJ2-1, is DGGITQSPKYLFRKEGQNVTLSCEQNLNHDAMYWYRQDPGQGLRLIYYSQIVNDFQKGDIAEGYSVSREKKESFPLTVTSAQKNPTAFYLCASSISGPGLTLDNEQFFGPGTRLTVL.

The V gene is TRBV7-7, the J gene TRBJ1-3; no definite D call. V shed 5 bases and J shed 2 bases, with 10 bases lying between them. The CDR3 spans 14 residues. Per the germline V gene, CDR1 is SSHAT and CDR2 is FNYEAQ (reference sequence). The CDR3, as DNA: TGTGCCAGCAGCAAGTCCGGGGCTGGAAACACCATATATTTT. Translation gives CASSKSGAGNTIYF.

V is TRBV30 and J is TRBJ1-2; 8 nucleotides match TRBD1. J gave up 7 bases and V 5 bases, and 9 bases lay outside the gene matches. This CDR3 has 13 residues. The germline CDR1 and CDR2 sequences are GTSNPN and SVGIG (reference sequence). CDR3 sequence reads: CAWGDRGSVGYTF. The DNA of the CDR3 is TGTGCCTGGGGAGACAGGGGATCGGTTGGCTACACCTTC.

This clone was recorded once. This sequence joins TRBV4-3 and TRBJ1-4, with a possible D match to TRBD1 (5 bases). The V gene's germline CDR1 is LGHNA and CDR2 YSLEER. This CDR3 has 16 amino acids. Trimming left V 1 base short and J 4 bases short, with 13 bases between. CDR3 bases: TGCGCCAGCAGCCAAGTTTTTGAACAGGATAATGAAAAACTGTTTTTT. This gives the protein CASSQVFEQDNEKLFF.

V is TRBV25-1 and J is TRBJ2-5; D uncertain. With 7 bases removed from V and 3 bases from J, the gap between germline ends came to 12 bases. CDR1 and CDR2 from the germline V gene are MGHDK and SYGVNS. CDR3 length equals 13 residues. CDR3 sequence: CASTESEKETQYF. Here the CDR3 DNA reads TGTGCCAGCACGGAGTCGGAAAAAGAGACCCAGTACTTC.

The V and J genes are TRBV6-1 and TRBJ1-1; D is uncertain. In germline, CDR1 is MNHNS, CDR2 SASEGT. CDR3 size: 13 residues. Trimming took off 3 bases at V and 0 bases at J, with 5 bases between the two ends. The DNA for the CDR3 is TGTGCCAGCAGTGAGAGCATGAACACTGAAGCTTTCTTT. This translates into CASSESMNTEAFF.

V is TRBV7-2 and J is TRBJ2-7; 7 bases are a match to TRBD1. The CDR3 is made up of 17 amino acids. The V gene's germline CDR1 is SGHTA and CDR2 FQGNSA. With 3 bases clipped from V and 4 bases from J, the junction kept 15 bases outside the gene matches. The CDR3 nucleotides are TGTGCCAGCAGCTTCAGAGGGGGACAGTTTACTCCATACGAGCAGTACGTC. It translates to CASSFRGGQFTPYEQYV.

This clone was seen only once. CDR3 sequence (DNA): TGTGCCAGCAGCCTACAGGGCACAGGGGAAAAACTGTTTTTT. Amino acid sequence: CASSLQGTGEKLFF. The genes are TRBV6-5 and TRBJ1-4; a possible D gene is TRBD1 (6 bases). CDR1 MNHEY and CDR2 SVGAGI come from the germline V gene. Trimming took 6 bases from V and 8 from J, leaving 16 bases between them. This CDR3 is 14 amino acids long.

This chain links TRBV6-2 or TRBV6-3 with TRBJ1-5; D is ambiguous. The CDR3 is made up of 12 amino acids. The germline CDR1 and CDR2 sequences are MNHEY and SVGEGT. The V end was cut by 2 bases, the J end by 9 bases, with 8 bases between. Here the CDR3 reads CASSYNPGPQHF. The CDR3 coding sequence is TGTGCCAGCAGTTACAACCCCGGGCCCCAGCATTTT.

In nucleotides, the CDR3 is TGCGCCAGCAGCCGGGGGACAGCAACTAATGAAAAACTGTTTTTT. Amino acids: CASSRGTATNEKLFF. The chain couples TRBV5-1 to TRBJ1-4, with 7 nucleotides matching TRBD1. The CDR3 contains 15 residues. V shed 4 bases and J 0 bases; nucleotides not matched to a gene: 3. Germline CDR1 SGHRS, CDR2 YFSETQ.

This chain links TRBV7-3 with TRBJ2-1; 7 bases line up with TRBD1. The germline V gene encodes CDR1 SGHTA and CDR2 FQGTGA. CDR3 length: 14 amino acids. J lost 2 bases, V lost 5 bases, and 3 bases had no gene match. Written as DNA, the CDR3 is TGTGCCAGCAGCACCGGGACAGCCTACAATGAGCAGTTCTTC. Residues: CASSTGTAYNEQFF.

This chain connects TRBV6-5 to TRBJ1-5, with 7 positions matching TRBD1. V was clipped by 5 bases and J by 0 bases; unmatched bases: 4. Looked up from germline, CDR1 is MNHEY and CDR2 is SVGAGI. This CDR3 spans 15 amino acids. CDR3 amino acids: CASSRQGDSNQPQHF. The DNA for the CDR3 is TGTGCCAGCAGTCGCCAGGGGGATAGCAATCAGCCCCAGCATTTT.

V gene TRBV5-1 combines with J gene TRBJ2-5; 10 nucleotides align to TRBD2. The CDR3 is 15 amino acids. Trimming at V came to 2 bases and at J to 5 bases, leaving 6 bases not matched to a gene. The germline gives CDR1 SGHRS, CDR2 YFSETQ. CDR3 sequence reads: CASSFPAGGPETQYF. The CDR3 DNA sequence: TGCGCCAGCAGCTTCCCAGCGGGGGGGCCGGAGACCCAGTACTTC. The complete variable domain, with remaining parts taken from reference TRBV5-1 and TRBJ2-5, reads KAGVTQTPRYLIKTRGQQVTLSCSPISGHRSVSWYQQTPGQGLQFLFEYFSETQRNKGNFPGRFSGRQFSNSRSEMNVSTLELGDSALYLCASSFPAGGPETQYFGPGTRLLVL.

The gene calls are TRBV10-2 and TRBJ1-5, with a weak D call TRBD1 (6 bases). This CDR3 has 13 amino acids. CDR1 and CDR2 from the germline V gene are WSHSY and SAAADI. V gave up 5 bases and J gave up 5 bases, with 10 bases separating them. Here the CDR3 DNA reads TGCGCCAGCAGTACCGGGACACATCAGCCCCAGCATTTT. Amino acid sequence: CASSTGTHQPQHF.

V is TRBV28 and J is TRBJ2-6; D unclear. The CDR3 is 13 amino acids. CDR1 is MDHEN and CDR2 is SYDVKM in the germline V gene. Deletions cut 5 bases from V and 4 bases from J, with 6 bases between. In DNA form, the CDR3 reads TGTGCCAGCAGTCTAGGCGGGGCCAACGTCCTGACTTTC. This codes for CASSLGGANVLTF.

The chain joins TRBV5-6 to TRBJ2-3; D may be TRBD1 or TRBD2 (5 bases each). Germline loops: CDR1 SGHDT, CDR2 YYEEEE. The CDR3 runs to 15 residues. The germline V and J ends were trimmed by 2 bases and 2 bases, with 12 bases remaining between them. The CDR3 region is CASSLDGTFTDTQYF. Written as DNA, the CDR3 is TGTGCCAGCAGCTTAGACGGGACCTTCACAGATACGCAGTATTTT.

The rearrangement uses TRBV18 and TRBJ2-3; D remains unclear. Germline V gene lookup returns CDR1 KGHSH and CDR2 LQKENI. V lost 3 bases and J 0 bases, leaving 7 bases between the germline ends. CDR3 length: 14 amino acids. In nucleotides, the CDR3 is TGTGCCAGCTCACCTTTGGAGAGCACAGATACGCAGTATTTT. It yields the protein CASSPLESTDTQYF.

V gene TRBV2 combines with J gene TRBJ2-7; D is perhaps TRBD1 or TRBD2 (5 bases each). CDR3 length: 13 amino acids. V was clipped by 3 bases and J by 6 bases, with 12 bases between them. From germline, CDR1 is SNHLY and CDR2 FYNNEI. The CDR3 region has the DNA TGTGCCAGCAGTGAGGTGTGGGGGAGCGAGCAGTACGTC. Its translation: CASSEVWGSEQYV.

The V and J genes are TRBV24-1 and TRBJ2-7, with D unclear. This CDR3 contains 17 residues. The germline V gene encodes CDR1 KGHDR and CDR2 SFDVKD. The ends were cut back, 4 bases at V and 6 bases at J, with 24 bases in the middle. DNA for the CDR3: TGTGCCACCAGTGACCCCACTGACAAGTCGTCCATCGGCGAGCAGTACGTC. Its translation: CATSDPTDKSSIGEQYV.

The chain joins TRBV7-8 to TRBJ2-7, with unresolved D. Germline assignment: CDR1 SGHVS and CDR2 FQNEAQ. The CDR3 extends over 12 amino acids. Deletions cut 2 bases from V and 4 bases from J, with 6 bases between. CDR3 sequence (DNA): TGTGCCAGCAGCTTAAACGGATACGAGCAGTACGTC. Its protein product is CASSLNGYEQYV.

V and J are TRBV5-1 and TRBJ2-5; 8 bases match TRBD1. Trimming took 3 bases from V and 3 from J; bases not matched to a gene: 1. CDR3 length: 13 residues. Looked up from germline, CDR1 is SGHRS and CDR2 is YFSETQ. The CDR3: CASSSTGEETQYF. The CDR3 region has the DNA TGCGCCAGCAGCTCGACAGGGGAAGAGACCCAGTACTTC.

The V and J genes are TRBV5-1 and TRBJ2-5; D is undetermined. The CDR3 has 15 amino acids. The germline V gene has CDR1 SGHRS and CDR2 YFSETQ. V lost 1 base and J lost 4, with 14 bases in between. The CDR3 sequence is CASSLPSGIIETQYF. In DNA, the CDR3 is TGCGCCAGCAGCTTGCCCTCAGGAATAATAGAGACCCAGTACTTC.

The chain carries TRBV14 and TRBJ1-4, with a possible D match to TRBD1 (5 bases). The CDR3 extends over 13 amino acids. Germline loops: CDR1 SGHDN, CDR2 FVKESK. Trimming stripped 1 base from V and 13 bases from J, with 13 bases between. This chain's CDR3 is CASSQGPGPPLFF. The CDR3 DNA reads TGTGCCAGCAGCCAAGGCCCAGGGCCCCCACTGTTTTTT.